The 3 T cell receptor beta chains below were found in one sample sequenced in a study of cytomegalovirus exposure and HLA in healthy donors. Vbeta (60) and Jbeta (13) primers were used in the PCR. Repertoires were generated with immunoSEQ multiplex PCR, while TCRdb's copy carries only in-frame clones and drops some. The table lists over 95,000 clones, around 68% of them singletons. Sequenced sample: PBMCs. All receptors derive from a woman in her thirties or forties in good health and CMV-seropositive.

The chain links TRBV5-1 to TRBJ2-5; 9 bases are shared with TRBD1. The V segment lost 0 bases and the J segment 7 bases; nucleotides outside the gene matches: 7. Germline CDR1 is SGHRS and CDR2 is YFSETQ. The CDR3 runs to 15 residues. The CDR3 bases are TGCGCCAGCAGCTTGGCCGGGACAGGGTCGAGGACCCAGTACTTC. Its translation is CASSLAGTGSRTQYF.

This CDR3 is CASSSTSGGTGELFF. CDR3 bases: TGCGCCAGCAGCTCGACTAGCGGCGGCACCGGGGAGCTGTTTTTT. V is TRBV5-1 and J is TRBJ2-2; 9 positions match TRBD2. The CDR3 runs to 15 residues. CDR1 is SGHRS and CDR2 is YFSETQ in the germline V gene. Trimming cost V 3 bases and J 4 bases; bases outside gene matches: 4.

The chain recombines TRBV5-5 with TRBJ2-5, with unresolved D. Germline CDR1 SGHKS, CDR2 YYEKEE (reference sequence). V lost 5 bases and J lost 4, with 9 bases in between. This CDR3 comprises 12 residues. CDR3: CASRTTAETQYF. The CDR3 DNA reads TGTGCCAGCAGAACAACAGCAGAGACCCAGTACTTC.